The clone carrying this T cell receptor beta chain has at least ten counts. Its cognate antigen is unknown. These data belong to a study of T cells in Graves' hyperthyroidism and ophthalmopathy. About the study: Before treatment of any kind, peripheral blood was taken at initial diagnosis. Study outcomes and limitations: The blood repertoire included most of the expanded thyroid clonotypes above 0.001.

The study left out patients who had uncontrolled infection, other autoimmune disease, pregnancy or lactation. Diagnosis relied on clinical symptoms, serum thyroxine and TRAb, thyroid ultrasound and orbital computed tomography. Researchers amplified the TCR beta CDR3 regions from RNA transcripts. RT-PCR in the first round (using the HTBI primer set) targeted the TCR CDR3. TCRdb reprocessed the multiplex PCR reads with MiXCR, giving one entry per CDR3 protein. Of under 350,000 distinct CDR3 sequences in the sample, 15% to 20% are singletons; the top ten hold just over 55%. In germline, CDR1 is LGHDT, CDR2 YNNKEL (reference sequence). This CDR3 comprises 13 residues. V lost 6 bases to trimming and J lost 4 bases; unmatched junction nucleotides: 3.

This receptor was taken from a woman aged 55-70 years with Graves' ophthalmopathy. The J gene is TRBJ1-1, the V gene TRBV3-1; 9 bases are shared with TRBD1. Specimen: blood. The CDR3 region is CASRATGGTEAFF. CDR3 coding DNA: TGTGCCAGCAGGGCGACAGGGGGCACTGAAGCTTTCTTT.